The 23 T cell receptor beta chains below come from one sample, sequenced in a study of early T cells in non-severe SARS-CoV-2 infection. TCRdb re-called the 5' RACE reads through MiXCR, storing one row per CDR3 protein. This table holds some 62,000 distinct CDR3 sequences, almost 9.5% found once. Sequencing was carried out using whole blood. The source is an adult who was a healthcare worker with PCR-confirmed SARS-CoV-2 infection or an uninfected control (not recorded which).

Only a few counts were recorded for this clonotype. The chain joins TRBV24-1 to TRBJ1-2; D might be TRBD1 (5 bases). CDR3 length: 14 residues. The germline gives CDR1 KGHDR, CDR2 SFDVKD. Between the trimmed V and J ends, which lost 2 bases and 13 bases, there was a span of 19 bases. The CDR3 DNA is TGTGCCACCAGTGATTATGGGGCAACTCGAGGCGTCACCTTC. As protein: CATSDYGATRGVTF.

The rearrangement links TRBV10-1 to TRBJ1-1; the match to TRBD1 covers 8 bases. V shed 6 bases, J shed 6 bases, and the junction held 9 bases outside the gene matches. CDR3 length: 14 amino acids. CDR1 and CDR2 from the germline V gene are WNHNN and SYGVQD (reference sequence). CDR3: CASSPPGQGAEAFF. CDR3 coding DNA: TGCGCCAGCAGCCCTCCCGGACAGGGTGCTGAAGCTTTCTTT.

This clonotype turned up a few times. V gene TRBV5-5 combines with J gene TRBJ1-2; D may be TRBD1 (5 bases). CDR1 and CDR2 from the germline V gene are SGHKS and YYEKEE (reference sequence). The CDR3 is made up of 14 amino acids. V lost 0 bases and J 4 bases, leaving 10 bases between the germline ends. CDR3 loop: CASSLAGMAYGYTF. In DNA form, the CDR3 reads TGTGCCAGCAGCTTGGCAGGGATGGCCTATGGCTACACCTTC.

This chain links TRBV18 with TRBJ2-1, with a tentative D call TRBD1 (5 bases). The CDR3 contains 17 residues. Germline V gene data show CDR1 as KGHSH and CDR2 as LQKENI. V was clipped by 0 bases and J by 4 bases, with 16 bases between them. The CDR3: CASSPPIGRELYNEQFF. For the CDR3, the DNA is TGTGCCAGCTCACCACCGATTGGCAGGGAACTTTACAATGAGCAGTTCTTC.

The V call is TRBV24-1, the J call TRBJ2-5; TRBD1 agrees at 9 bases. The CDR3 consists of 16 residues. Germline CDR1 reads KGHDR; CDR2 reads SFDVKD. Trimming at V came to 4 bases and at J to 5 bases, leaving 10 bases not matched to a gene. The CDR3: CATSDPPGQGSETQYF. CDR3 nucleotide sequence: TGTGCCACCAGTGACCCCCCGGGACAGGGTTCCGAGACCCAGTACTTC.

This clonotype was observed a few times. The chain carries TRBV2 and TRBJ2-5, with D perhaps matching TRBD2 (7 bases). Germline V gene sequence: CDR1 SNHLY, CDR2 FYNNEI. The CDR3 spans 15 residues. Trimming cost V 7 bases and J 3 bases, with 18 bases left between them. CDR3 in amino acids: CASKKDWGGEETQYF. CDR3 sequence (DNA): TGTGCCAGCAAGAAAGATTGGGGGGGCGAAGAGACCCAGTACTTC. Based on the CDR3 plus reference TRBV2 and TRBJ2-5, the full variable domain is EPEVTQTPSHQVTQMGQEVILRCVPISNHLYFYWYRQILGQKVEFLVSFYNNEISEKSEIFDDQFSVERPDGSNFTLKIRSTKLEDSAMYFCASKKDWGGEETQYFGPGTRLLVL.

This clonotype was recorded a few times. The chain joins TRBV2 to TRBJ1-4; no clear D. The CDR3 is 16 amino acids. V gave up 2 bases and J gave up 5 bases, with 15 bases separating them. CDR1 and CDR2 (germline): SNHLY, FYNNEI. The CDR3 region has the DNA TGTGCCAGCAGTGAAAGATCCGGCGCGCTAAATGAAAAACTGTTTTTT. Amino acids: CASSERSGALNEKLFF. The variable domain in full, completed from reference TRBV2 and TRBJ1-4, reads EPEVTQTPSHQVTQMGQEVILRCVPISNHLYFYWYRQILGQKVEFLVSFYNNEISEKSEIFDDQFSVERPDGSNFTLKIRSTKLEDSAMYFCASSERSGALNEKLFFGSGTQLSVL.

This clonotype was seen at least ten times. The chain is built from TRBV6-5 and TRBJ1-5, with 11 bases that match TRBD1. The trim removed 6 bases at V and 4 bases at J, leaving 5 bases unmatched. The CDR3 loop spans 15 amino acids. CDR1 and CDR2 (germline): MNHEY, SVGAGI. In DNA form, the CDR3 reads TGTGCCAGCAGACCGGACAGGGGGCCGAATCAGCCCCAGCATTTT. Amino acids: CASRPDRGPNQPQHF.

This clonotype was counted at least ten times. The V and J genes are TRBV24-1 and TRBJ1-1; weak D call: TRBD1 (6 bases). The CDR3 spans 17 residues. V lost 6 bases and J 4 bases, leaving 23 bases between the germline ends. CDR1 is KGHDR and CDR2 is SFDVKD in the germline V gene. The CDR3 DNA reads TGTGCCACCAGTCGGAACAGGTGGGGGCCCATCGGCACTGAAGCTTTCTTT. Its translation is CATSRNRWGPIGTEAFF.

Many counts were recorded for this clonotype. The genes are TRBV9 and TRBJ2-3, with no clear D. The CDR3 runs to 16 residues. V was shortened by 4 bases and J by 7 bases, with 22 bases between the two germline ends. The germline CDR1 and CDR2 sequences are SGDLS and YYNGEE. This CDR3 is CASSSNPWEVGNTQYF. The CDR3 region has the DNA TGTGCCAGCAGCTCCAATCCTTGGGAAGTGGGAAATACGCAGTATTTT.

CDR3 nucleotides: TGTGCCAGCAGCTTGGACAGGGGCGTTTTAAATGAGCAGTTCTTC. Its translation is CASSLDRGVLNEQFF. This chain connects TRBV5-4 to TRBJ2-1; 7 nucleotides line up with TRBD1. The CDR3 covers 15 residues. Germline V gives CDR1 SGHNT, CDR2 YYREEE (reference sequence). Trimming removed 0 bases from V and 7 bases from J; junction bases left unmatched: 7. Complete variable domain (other parts from reference TRBV5-4 and TRBJ2-1): ETGVTQSPTHLIKTRGQQVTLRCSSQSGHNTVSWYQQALGQGPQFIFQYYREEENGRGNFPPRFSGLQFPNYSSELNVNALELDDSALYLCASSLDRGVLNEQFFGPGTRLTVL.

This chain joins TRBV12-3 or TRBV12-4 and TRBJ2-1; D is unresolved. CDR3 length equals 15 residues. Trimming shortened V by 5 bases and J by 9 bases, and 20 bases separated the two germline ends. The DNA for the CDR3 is TGTGCCAGCAGTCCCCGGACCCTCAGGCCTACTGAGCAGTTCTTC. This codes for CASSPRTLRPTEQFF.

This clonotype has only a few counts. The chain has TRBV6-6 and TRBJ2-1; 9 positions match TRBD2. From germline, CDR1 is MNHNY and CDR2 SVGAGI (reference sequence). Trimming at V came to 2 bases and at J to 4 bases, leaving 6 bases not matched to a gene. The CDR3 loop spans 16 amino acids. The CDR3 region is CASSYATSGLYNEQFF. The CDR3 DNA is TGTGCCAGCAGTTACGCCACTAGCGGGTTATACAATGAGCAGTTCTTC.

The table lists this clonotype with many counts. This chain uses TRBV18 with TRBJ1-5, with 7 bases fitting TRBD1. The J segment lost 2 bases and the V segment lost 3 bases, leaving 1 base of the junction unmatched. This CDR3 contains 14 residues. The germline V gene encodes CDR1 KGHSH and CDR2 LQKENI. For the CDR3, the DNA is TGTGCCAGCTCACCCGGACAGGGCAATCAGCCCCAGCATTTT. Its translation: CASSPGQGNQPQHF.

The CDR3 DNA follows: TGTGCCAGCAGCAAAATGGCCCGGGACAGGGTCAATGAGCAGTTCTTC. Amino acids: CASSKMARDRVNEQFF. This chain uses TRBV5-6 with TRBJ2-1, with 9 bases that match TRBD1. J was trimmed by 6 bases and V by 4 bases; bases with no gene match: 11. Germline V gene lookup returns CDR1 SGHDT and CDR2 YYEEEE. The CDR3 extends over 16 amino acids.

V usage is TRBV12-3 or TRBV12-4 and J usage is TRBJ1-5; TRBD1 matches 7 bases. With V trimmed by 6 bases and J by 7 bases, 3 bases remained unmatched. CDR3 size: 12 residues. The CDR3 DNA sequence: TGTGCCAGCAGCCAGGGGGAGCAGCCCCAGCATTTT. Its translation: CASSQGEQPQHF.

The genes are TRBV10-3 and TRBJ2-3; D ambiguous. V was cut by 4 bases and J by 2 bases, with 7 bases left in between. Germline V gene sequence: CDR1 ENHRY, CDR2 SYGVKD. The CDR3 runs to 13 residues. DNA for the CDR3: TGTGCCATCAGTGTCTCCTACACAGATACGCAGTATTTT. It is translated as CAISVSYTDTQYF.

V usage is TRBV2 and J usage is TRBJ1-2; TRBD1 matches 7 bases. Germline-derived CDR1 and CDR2 are SNHLY and FYNNEI. The CDR3 is 14 residues long. J gave up 4 bases and V 7 bases, and 9 bases lay outside the gene matches. CDR3 in amino acids: CASKGQKGTYGYTF. DNA of the CDR3: TGTGCCAGCAAGGGACAGAAAGGGACCTATGGCTACACCTTC.

Many counts were recorded for this clonotype. This rearrangement joins TRBV6-1 to TRBJ2-7; D perhaps matches TRBD1 (5 bases). Trimming removed 6 bases from V and 2 bases from J, with 14 bases in between. Germline CDR1 MNHNS, CDR2 SASEGT. The CDR3 length is 14 residues. CDR3 nucleotide sequence: TGTGCCAGCAGAGTGACCAGGGTTACCTACGAGCAGTACGTC. Translation: CASRVTRVTYEQYV.

This clonotype appeared a few times. The chain couples TRBV7-8 to TRBJ1-1, with 7 nucleotides matching TRBD1. The germline V gene encodes CDR1 SGHVS and CDR2 FQNEAQ. Unmatched junction bases numbered 7, after V lost 1 base and J lost 8 bases. This CDR3 is 14 amino acids long. CDR3: CASSLEWDRTEAFF. The CDR3 region has the DNA TGTGCCAGCAGCTTAGAATGGGACAGAACCGAAGCTTTCTTT.

This chain joins TRBV4-1 and TRBJ1-5; no firm D call. There are 13 residues in the CDR3. Germline CDR1 MGHRA, CDR2 YSYEKL. The V and J ends lost 0 bases and 7 bases respectively, with 7 bases between them. The CDR3 region has the DNA TGCGCCAGCAGCCAAGATTGGCGACAGCCCCAGCATTTT. Translating gives CASSQDWRQPQHF.

This clonotype was seen a handful of times. The CDR3 sequence: CASSRRPGTFITDTQYF. CDR3 coding DNA: TGTGCCAGCAGCCGCCGACCCGGGACGTTCATCACAGATACGCAGTATTTT. J is TRBJ2-3 and V is TRBV7-6; either TRBD1 or TRBD2 may supply D (5 bases each). V lost 5 bases and J lost 2, with 20 bases in between. Germline CDR1 and CDR2: SGHVS and FNYEAQ. This CDR3 is 17 amino acids long.

The chain has TRBV19 and TRBJ2-1; D remains ambiguous. CDR1 LNHDA and CDR2 SQIVND come from the germline V gene (reference sequence). The CDR3 consists of 18 residues. The ends were cut back, 4 bases at V and 1 base at J, with 20 bases in the middle. The CDR3, as DNA: TGTGCCAGTAGTAAGACACGTTCTATGTTACAATCCTACAATGAGCAGTTCTTC. It is translated as CASSKTRSMLQSYNEQFF.